This T cell receptor beta chain stems from a study of early stage breast cancer tumors (TCRdb year 2017). Regarding the study in general: Of the roughly 15 invasive breast tumors, about a dozen were found to be estrogen receptor-positive, progesterone receptor-positive and HER2-negative. Of the 12 ER+/PR+/HER2- tumors, eight were classified as invasive ductal carcinomas and four as invasive lobular carcinomas. A total of over 2 million templates, representing 1,097,674 unique clonotypes, were detected across all samples. On average, each sample had 8 to 10-fold read coverage.

Each sample was amplified as two independent genomic DNA replicates: 0.5 to 0.65 ug for blood and approximately 1.5 ug for tumor or normal breast. TCRB sequencing of genomic DNA was carried out with the ImmunoSeq Intro kit according to the manufacturer's instructions. Multiplex PCR ran roughly 30 cycles with proprietary primers and spike-in control sequences for absolute quantification. Single-end 150-bp reads were used to sequence an 87-bp fragment covering the CDR3 and the flanking V and J genes. Each lane of an Illumina MiSeq running version 3.0 chemistry carried seven multiplexed samples, with two replicates apiece. As for the authors' bioinformatics: Raw data were processed by the vendor's proprietary pipeline, with both replicates merged into one result per sample. A clonotype was defined as productive rearrangements that share the same V-gene family, CDR3 amino acid sequence and J-gene segment. To compute clonality, the normalized Shannon entropy (Pielou evenness) of TCRB abundances was subtracted from 1. To estimate T cell density, the total number of templates was divided by the number of input cells, which was inferred from the amount of DNA input. Recon was used with default parameters to estimate total repertoire diversity and clonality. Clonotypes with over 0.1% abundance in tumor and at least 32-fold higher abundance in tumor than in normal breast were defined as tumor-enriched. Here the immuneACCESS table is served through TCRdb, limited to in-frame sequences with V and J called. Missing clones are a known gap in these copies; in checked studies unresolved V genes cover under half, and the rest lacks a known reason. That table supplies the V and J calls and clone size; D and trimming were determined from the DNA. This sample holds tens of thousands of clones; around nine tenths were observed only once. 5% of the sample comes from the top ten.

Trimming costs V 2 bases and J 5 bases, and their ends lie 19 bases apart. CDR1 and CDR2 were assigned from the germline V gene as MNHEY and SVGAGI. Its CDR3 holds 16 amino acids, cysteine through phenylalanine. Only the CDR3 part of the read is kept: 48 bases, read in frame from the first base. Study-wide conclusions, independent of this receptor: Enriched TCRB sequences shared across patients were found to be mostly commonly generated sequences that were unlikely to play an important role in the tumor microenvironment. Bulk genomic DNA sequencing of unsorted cells missed chain pairing and functional markers such as CD4, CD8 and FOXP3. About 2.7-fold higher T cell density and higher clonality were observed in tumors than in adjacent normal breast tissue. Because the cohort was small, a breakdown by tumor subtype could not be done. Repertoires from blood and normal breast were more alike than repertoires from blood and tumor, and in about 85% of the 16 patients, comparing each tissue with blood separated tumor from normal.

Points on this clone: Its antigen has not been determined. It has no much larger one-base neighbor in the sample; base qualities were not kept.

The study profiled bulk TCR beta-chain repertoires in matched peripheral blood, tumor and adjacent normal breast tissue taken from more than 15 patients with early-stage breast cancer. Before surgery, roughly 4.5-11 mL of whole blood was collected into EDTA tubes and then processed within 2 hours. Peripheral blood mononuclear cells were isolated by Ficoll-Paque centrifugation in SepMate-50 tubes. For storage in liquid nitrogen, PBMCs were cryopreserved as aliquots of about 1.7 to 4.5 million cells in around 90% FBS with about 10% DMSO. Genomic DNA was extracted with the Qiagen AllPrep DNA/RNA Mini kit.

This sequence uses TRBV6-5 and TRBJ2-7; D gene: possibly TRBD2, on 6 matching bases. Specimen: blood. This receptor was identified in a person aged 70 to 79 with breast cancer. The sequence in DNA is TGTGCCAGCAGTTACGCCGTCCGCGGGATTTCCCACGAGCAGTACTTC. This gives the protein CASSYAVRGISHEQYF.